The rows below give T cell receptor beta chains drawn from one sample of a study of early T cells in non-severe SARS-CoV-2 infection. From the 5' RACE reads, TCRdb called clonotypes with MiXCR, one entry per CDR3 protein. The data contain roughly 28,000 distinct CDR3 sequences, under 6% of them singletons. The sequenced sample was whole blood. The source is an adult who was a healthcare worker with PCR-confirmed SARS-CoV-2 infection or an uninfected control (not recorded which). CDR3s include the opening cysteine and the closing phenylalanine or tryptophan. A D gene is named only where the DNA matches it firmly. Size is omitted from some rows. Given values are once, few, many or a class for expanded clones.

J,size,D,V,length,CDR3,DNA
TRBJ2-7,NA,NA,TRBV18,13,CASSPRGSYEQYF,TGTGCCAGCTCACCGAGGGGCTCCTACGAGCAGTACTTC
TRBJ2-5,many,TRBD2,TRBV11-3,16,CASSPRTSGSQETQYF,TGTGCCAGCAGCCCCCGGACTAGCGGCTCTCAAGAGACCCAGTACTTC
TRBJ1-2,few,NA,TRBV9,14,CASSSGTQAYGYTF,TGTGCCAGCTCCTCCGGGACACAGGCATATGGCTACACCTTC
TRBJ1-2,medium-sized,TRBD1,TRBV5-3,14,CARSLWDSAYGYTF,TGTGCCAGAAGCTTGTGGGACAGCGCCTATGGCTACACCTTC
TRBJ1-1,many,NA,TRBV7-9,14,CASSLLSGETEAFF,TGTGCCAGCAGCTTACTTTCGGGGGAAACTGAAGCTTTCTTT
TRBJ1-5,NA,NA,TRBV12-3/TRBV12-4,14,CASSVQGFSQPQHF,TGTGCCAGCAGTGTACAGGGTTTTAGTCAGCCCCAGCATTTT
TRBJ2-7,many,NA,TRBV6-6,14,CASSPTRSSYEQYF,TGTGCCAGCAGTCCGACAAGGAGCTCCTACGAGCAGTACTTC
TRBJ2-1,NA,TRBD2,TRBV20-1,15,CSAVVTSGGFDEQFF,TGCAGTGCCGTGGTGACTAGCGGGGGGTTTGATGAGCAGTTCTTC
TRBJ2-7,many,NA,TRBV6-2/TRBV6-3,16,CASSYNNIYGWDEQYF,TGTGCCAGCAGTTACAACAATATTTATGGGTGGGACGAGCAGTACTTC
TRBJ2-5,NA,NA,TRBV6-5,17,CASSYNDHRLFSGGQYF,TGTGCCAGCAGTTACAACGATCACCGACTTTTTTCAGGAGGCCAGTACTTC
TRBJ2-5,many,NA,TRBV24-1,13,CATSDSSVETQYF,TGTGCCACCAGTGATTCCAGCGTGGAGACCCAGTACTTC
TRBJ2-5,many,TRBD2,TRBV27,16,CASSLSERGGRETQYF,TGTGCCAGCAGTTTATCAGAGCGGGGGGGCCGTGAGACCCAGTACTTC
TRBJ2-7,few,NA,TRBV9,13,CASSTAGGDEQYF,TGTGCCAGCAGCACCGCCGGGGGAGACGAGCAGTACTTC
TRBJ1-2,many,TRBD1,TRBV19,15,CASSIAIQGAQGYTF,TGTGCCAGTAGTATTGCGATACAGGGGGCGCAGGGCTACACCTTC
TRBJ2-7,many,NA,TRBV6-2/TRBV6-3,17,CASSYEDGLPRAWEQYF,TGTGCCAGCAGTTACGAGGACGGACTCCCCCGGGCTTGGGAGCAGTACTTC
TRBJ2-7,many,NA,TRBV25-1,12,CASSTGRYEQYF,TGTGCCAGCAGTACAGGGAGGTACGAGCAGTACTTC
TRBJ2-3,few,TRBD2,TRBV12-3/TRBV12-4,19,CASSLGPGLAAYGADTQYF,TGTGCCAGCAGTTTGGGGCCGGGACTAGCGGCTTATGGCGCAGATACGCAGTATTTT
TRBJ1-5,many,NA,TRBV19,13,CASKMDSQQPQHF,TGTGCCAGTAAAATGGATAGCCAGCAGCCCCAGCATTTT
TRBJ2-5,many,NA,TRBV6-2/TRBV6-3,11,CASQRGETQYF,TGTGCCAGCCAGAGGGGGGAGACCCAGTACTTC
TRBJ2-1,medium-sized,NA,TRBV7-6,13,CASSESSYNEQFF,TGTGCCAGCTCCGAGAGCTCCTACAATGAGCAGTTCTTC
TRBJ2-3,many,NA,TRBV7-9,12,CASSPGQDTQYF,TGTGCCAGCAGCCCGGGGCAAGATACGCAGTATTTT
TRBJ2-7,many,TRBD2,TRBV6-2/TRBV6-3,18,CASSYSSGSGAPFYEQYF,TGTGCCAGCAGTTACTCGAGTGGTAGCGGGGCCCCTTTCTACGAGCAGTACTTC
TRBJ2-3,NA,TRBD2,TRBV10-3,15,CAISGERGASGTQYF,TGTGCCATCAGTGGGGAGCGGGGGGCAAGTGGTACGCAGTATTTT
TRBJ1-5,NA,NA,TRBV18,15,CASSPGHNSNQPQHF,TGTGCCAGCTCACCAGGACATAATAGCAATCAGCCCCAGCATTTT
TRBJ2-4,many,NA,TRBV28,14,CASSLRVGKNIQYF,TGTGCCAGCAGTTTGAGGGTGGGCAAAAACATTCAGTACTTC
TRBJ2-1,many,NA,TRBV5-1,16,CASSKPGLTSYNEQFF,TGCGCCAGCAGCAAACCGGGACTTACCTCCTACAATGAGCAGTTCTTC
TRBJ2-5,NA,TRBD1,TRBV7-2,15,CASSSWTGYQETQYF,TGTGCCAGCAGCTCCTGGACAGGTTACCAAGAGACCCAGTACTTC
TRBJ1-1,few,NA,TRBV3-1,14,CASSQRGGNTEAFF,TGTGCCAGCAGCCAACGGGGAGGCAACACTGAAGCTTTCTTT
TRBJ1-1,few,NA,TRBV29-1,15,CSVEDEDRWNTEAFF,TGCAGCGTTGAAGATGAGGACAGATGGAACACTGAAGCTTTCTTT
TRBJ2-5,many,NA,TRBV7-9,11,CASSFGATQYF,TGTGCCAGCAGCTTCGGAGCCACCCAGTACTTC
TRBJ2-7,many,TRBD1,TRBV6-5,16,CASSTHWTGSSYEQYF,TGTGCCAGCAGTACCCATTGGACAGGGAGCTCCTACGAGCAGTACTTC
TRBJ2-7,many,NA,TRBV7-2,13,CASTPKRKGEQYF,TGTGCCAGCACCCCAAAGAGGAAAGGCGAGCAGTACTTC
TRBJ1-6,many,TRBD1,TRBV28,15,CASSFLQGANSPLHF,TGTGCCAGCAGTTTTCTCCAGGGGGCAAATTCACCCCTCCACTTT
TRBJ2-1,many,NA,TRBV2,15,CASSDDTSSYNEQFF,TGTGCCAGCAGTGATGACACGAGCTCCTACAATGAGCAGTTCTTC
TRBJ2-1,many,TRBD2,TRBV7-8,16,CASSPPRLAGWNEQFF,TGTGCCAGCAGCCCCCCCCGGCTAGCGGGATGGAATGAGCAGTTCTTC
TRBJ1-1,many,NA,TRBV5-6,15,CASSSGLVGNTEAFF,TGTGCCAGCAGCTCGGGGCTTGTGGGGAACACTGAAGCTTTCTTT
TRBJ1-1,many,NA,TRBV6-5,15,CASSYWQGLNTEAFF,TGTGCCAGCAGTTACTGGCAGGGACTGAACACTGAAGCTTTCTTT
TRBJ1-1,NA,NA,TRBV20-1,12,CSATGTATEAFF,TGCAGTGCTACCGGGACGGCCACTGAAGCTTTCTTT
TRBJ1-3,few,NA,TRBV20-1,14,CSAEGGQSGNTIYF,TGCAGTGCTGAAGGGGGGCAGTCTGGAAACACCATATATTTT
TRBJ2-1,many,TRBD2,TRBV7-3,14,CASSLNPGGNEQFF,TGTGCCAGCAGCTTAAACCCGGGAGGCAATGAGCAGTTCTTC
TRBJ2-3,many,TRBD2,TRBV6-2/TRBV6-3,14,CASVSGGYTDTQYF,TGTGCCAGCGTTAGCGGGGGGTACACAGATACGCAGTATTTT
TRBJ2-5,many,NA,TRBV20-1,13,CSALRMALETQYF,TGCAGTGCTCTCAGAATGGCCCTTGAGACCCAGTACTTC
TRBJ1-1,many,TRBD1,TRBV20-1,13,CSARGPDGTEAFF,TGCAGTGCAAGGGGGCCGGATGGCACTGAAGCTTTCTTT
TRBJ2-1,few,TRBD2,TRBV2,16,CASREPSGRGLNEQFF,TGTGCCAGCAGGGAGCCAAGCGGGAGGGGTCTCAATGAGCAGTTCTTC